Listed below are T cell receptor beta chains from one sample, sequenced in a study of cytomegalovirus exposure and HLA in healthy donors. Profiling relied on immunoSEQ multiplex PCR, and the TCRdb table lists in-frame clones only, not all of them. Among fewer than 150,000 clones listed, approximately 88% were seen once. Sequenced input: PBMCs. These receptors all come from a man aged 18 to 29 in good health and CMV-seronegative. The CDR3 runs from the conserved cysteine through the conserved F or W.

v_call cdr3_aa
TRBV4-1 CASSQRAGGSPRETQYF
TRBV14 CASSQISGVTEAFF
TRBV4-1 CASSPTGPVGEQYF
TRBV29-1 CSVSWVSGNTEAFF
TRBV11-2 CASSRGLLSDGAFF
TRBV28 CASSLPQGAQQPQHF
TRBV5-6 CATRPGTGLYNEQFF
TRBV15 CATSRDRRPGELFF
TRBV11-2 CASSLAGLRGGITGELFF
TRBV30 CAWTTGTGNNEQFF
TRBV6-5 CASSYFHRKGEAFF
TRBV4-1 CASSPTATNEKLFF
TRBV7-8 CASSLEMAGGPKTQYF